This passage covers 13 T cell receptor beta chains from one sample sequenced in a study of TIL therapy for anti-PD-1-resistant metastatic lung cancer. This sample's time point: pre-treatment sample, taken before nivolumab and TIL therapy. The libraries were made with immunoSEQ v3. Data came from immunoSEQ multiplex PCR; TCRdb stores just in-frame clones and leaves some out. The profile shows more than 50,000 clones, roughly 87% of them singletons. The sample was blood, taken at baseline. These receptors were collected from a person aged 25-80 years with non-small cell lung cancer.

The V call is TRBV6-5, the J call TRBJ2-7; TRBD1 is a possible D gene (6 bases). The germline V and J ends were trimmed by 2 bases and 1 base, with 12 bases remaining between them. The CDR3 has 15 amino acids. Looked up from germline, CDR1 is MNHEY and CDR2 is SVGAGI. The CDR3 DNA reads TGTGCCAGCAGTTACCGGACAGCGCCATCCTACGAGCAGTACTTC. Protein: CASSYRTAPSYEQYF.

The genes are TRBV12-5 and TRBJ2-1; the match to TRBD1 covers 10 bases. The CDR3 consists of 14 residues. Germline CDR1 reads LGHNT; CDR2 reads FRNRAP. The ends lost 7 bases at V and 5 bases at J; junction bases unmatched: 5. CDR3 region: CASAGQGVNNEQFF. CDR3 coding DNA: TGTGCTAGTGCCGGACAGGGGGTCAACAATGAGCAGTTCTTC.

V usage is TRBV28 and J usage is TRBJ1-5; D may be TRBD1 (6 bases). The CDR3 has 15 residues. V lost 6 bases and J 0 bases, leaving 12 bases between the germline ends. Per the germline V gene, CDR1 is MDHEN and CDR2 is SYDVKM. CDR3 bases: TGTGCCAGCAGCCCAACAGGGAATAGCAATCAGCCCCAGCATTTT. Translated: CASSPTGNSNQPQHF.

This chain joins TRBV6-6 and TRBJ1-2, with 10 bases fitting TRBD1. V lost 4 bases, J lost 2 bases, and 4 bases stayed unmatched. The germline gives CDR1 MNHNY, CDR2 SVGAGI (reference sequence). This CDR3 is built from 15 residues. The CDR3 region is CASSSGTGVNYGYTF. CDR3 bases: TGTGCCAGCAGTTCCGGGACAGGGGTGAACTATGGCTACACCTTC.

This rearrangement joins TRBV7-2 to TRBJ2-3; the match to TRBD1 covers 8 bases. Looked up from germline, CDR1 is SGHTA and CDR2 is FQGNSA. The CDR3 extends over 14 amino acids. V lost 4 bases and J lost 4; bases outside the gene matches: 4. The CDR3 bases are TGTGCCAGCAGCTGGCAGGGGGCGGCAGATACGCAGTATTTT. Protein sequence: CASSWQGAADTQYF. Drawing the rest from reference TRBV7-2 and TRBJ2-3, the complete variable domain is GAGVSQSPSNKVTEKGKDVELRCDPISGHTALYWYRQSLGQGLEFLIYFQGNSAPDKSGLPSDRFSAERTGGSVSTLTIQRTQQEDSAVYLCASSWQGAADTQYFGPGTRLTVL.

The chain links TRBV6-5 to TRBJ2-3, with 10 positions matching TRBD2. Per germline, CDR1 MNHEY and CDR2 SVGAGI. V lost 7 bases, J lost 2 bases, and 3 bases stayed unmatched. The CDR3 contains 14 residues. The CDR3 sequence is CASKSGGATDTQYF. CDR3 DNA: TGTGCCAGCAAGAGCGGGGGGGCCACAGATACGCAGTATTTT.

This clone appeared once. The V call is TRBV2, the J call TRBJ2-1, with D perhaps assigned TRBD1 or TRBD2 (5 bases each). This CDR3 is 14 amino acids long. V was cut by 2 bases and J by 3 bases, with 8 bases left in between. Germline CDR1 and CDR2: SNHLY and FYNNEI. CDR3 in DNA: TGTGCCAGCAGTGAACAGAGGGGCTACAATGAGCAGTTCTTC. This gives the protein CASSEQRGYNEQFF.

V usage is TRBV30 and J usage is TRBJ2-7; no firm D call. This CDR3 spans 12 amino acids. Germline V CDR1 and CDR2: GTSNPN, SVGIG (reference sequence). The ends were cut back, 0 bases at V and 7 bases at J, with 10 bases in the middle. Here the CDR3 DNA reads TGTGCCTGGAGTGTGGGCGGTTGGGAGCAGTACTTC. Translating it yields CAWSVGGWEQYF.

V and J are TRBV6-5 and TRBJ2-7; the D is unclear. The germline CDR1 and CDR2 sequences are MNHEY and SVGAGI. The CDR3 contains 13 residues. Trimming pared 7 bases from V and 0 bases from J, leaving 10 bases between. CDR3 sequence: CASTALSSYEQYF. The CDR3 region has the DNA TGTGCCAGCACCGCCTTGAGCTCCTACGAGCAGTACTTC.

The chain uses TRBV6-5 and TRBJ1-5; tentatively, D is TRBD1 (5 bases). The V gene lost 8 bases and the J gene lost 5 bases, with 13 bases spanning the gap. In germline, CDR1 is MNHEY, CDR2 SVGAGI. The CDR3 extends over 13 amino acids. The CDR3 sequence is CASDQGWYQPQHF. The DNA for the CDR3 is TGTGCCAGCGATCAGGGTTGGTATCAGCCCCAGCATTTT.

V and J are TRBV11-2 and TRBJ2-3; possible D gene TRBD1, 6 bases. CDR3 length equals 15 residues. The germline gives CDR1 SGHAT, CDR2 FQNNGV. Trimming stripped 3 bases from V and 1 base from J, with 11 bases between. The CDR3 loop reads CASSFRGYGTDTQYF. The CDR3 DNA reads TGTGCCAGCAGCTTTAGGGGGTACGGCACAGATACGCAGTATTTT.

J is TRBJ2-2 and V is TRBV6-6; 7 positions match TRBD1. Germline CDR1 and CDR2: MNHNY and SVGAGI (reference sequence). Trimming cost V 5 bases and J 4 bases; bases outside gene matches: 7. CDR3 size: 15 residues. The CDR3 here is CASSGDRVSTGELFF. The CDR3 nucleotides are TGTGCCAGCAGTGGCGACAGGGTGAGCACCGGGGAGCTGTTTTTT.

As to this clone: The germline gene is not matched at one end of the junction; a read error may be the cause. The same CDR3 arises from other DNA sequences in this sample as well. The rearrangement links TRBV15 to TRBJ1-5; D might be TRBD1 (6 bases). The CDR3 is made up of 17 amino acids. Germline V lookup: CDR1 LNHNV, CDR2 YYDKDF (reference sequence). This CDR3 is CATSRDNRVGSNQPQHF. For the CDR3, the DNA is TGTGCCACCAGCAGAGATAACAGGGTCGGAAGCAACCAGCCCCAGCATTTT.